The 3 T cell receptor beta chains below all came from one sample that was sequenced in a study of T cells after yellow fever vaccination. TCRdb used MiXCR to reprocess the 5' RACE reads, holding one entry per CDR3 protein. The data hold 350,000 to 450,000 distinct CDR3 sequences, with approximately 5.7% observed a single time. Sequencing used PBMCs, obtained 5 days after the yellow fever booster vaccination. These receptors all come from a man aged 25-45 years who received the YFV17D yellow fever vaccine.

The CDR3 DNA is TGTGCCAGCAGCCATTTCAGGACTAGCGGGATATCAGGGGCCAACGTCCTGACTTTC. It is translated as CASSHFRTSGISGANVLTF. The rearrangement uses TRBV14 and TRBJ2-6, with 12 bases aligning to TRBD2. CDR3 size: 19 residues. Looked up from germline, CDR1 is SGHDN and CDR2 is FVKESK. Trimming took 3 bases from V and 4 from J; bases not matched to a gene: 10.

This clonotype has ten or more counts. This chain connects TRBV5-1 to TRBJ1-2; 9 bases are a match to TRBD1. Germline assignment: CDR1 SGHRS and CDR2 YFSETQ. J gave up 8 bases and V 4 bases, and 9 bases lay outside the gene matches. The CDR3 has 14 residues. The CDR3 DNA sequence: TGCGCCAGCAGCCAAACAGGGGGCGACGGGGGCTACACCTTC. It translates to CASSQTGGDGGYTF.

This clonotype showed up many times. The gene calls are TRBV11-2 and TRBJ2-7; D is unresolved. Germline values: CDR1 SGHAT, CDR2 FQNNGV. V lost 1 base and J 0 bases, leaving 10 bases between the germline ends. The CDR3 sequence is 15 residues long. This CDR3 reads CASSLGPESSYEQYF. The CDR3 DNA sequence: TGTGCCAGCAGCTTAGGGCCCGAGAGCTCCTACGAGCAGTACTTC.